This TCR beta chain was recovered during a study of cytomegalovirus exposure and HLA in healthy donors. The PCR used 60 Vbeta and 13 Jbeta primers. The table came from immunoSEQ multiplex PCR; TCRdb's copy has only in-frame clones and leaves some out. The data contain fewer than 200,000 clones, more than 65% of them singletons. V was cut by 0 bases and J by 5 bases, with 8 bases left in between. Looked up from germline, CDR1 is SGHDT and CDR2 is YYEEEE. The CDR3 length is 14 residues. The V call is TRBV5-6, the J call TRBJ1-4; no clear D gene. The TCR was taken from a male donor in good health and CMV-seronegative. The source material was PBMCs. CDR3 DNA: TGTGCCAGCAGCTTGGCTGGTAGAAATGAAAAACTGTTTTTT. This encodes CASSLAGRNEKLFF.